The T cell receptor beta chain under discussion was sequenced for a study of somatic mutations in cytotoxic T cells in rheumatoid arthritis. The junction had 6 bases not matched to a gene; V was cut back by 8 bases and J by 3 bases. The CDR3 totals 14 residues. Germline V CDR1 and CDR2: LGHNA, YSLEER. Assay: immunoSEQ multiplex PCR; the TCRdb copy retains only in-frame clones and omits some. Of approximately 17,000 clones listed, more than 75% are singletons. Sequencing used CD8+ T cells sorted from blood. The chain links TRBV4-3 to TRBJ2-2; 7 positions match TRBD2. The TCR sequence derives from an adult with rheumatoid arthritis. Here the CDR3 DNA reads TGCGCCAGCCGCGGGAGAGTCGACACCGGGGAGCTGTTTTTT. Amino acid sequence: CASRGRVDTGELFF.